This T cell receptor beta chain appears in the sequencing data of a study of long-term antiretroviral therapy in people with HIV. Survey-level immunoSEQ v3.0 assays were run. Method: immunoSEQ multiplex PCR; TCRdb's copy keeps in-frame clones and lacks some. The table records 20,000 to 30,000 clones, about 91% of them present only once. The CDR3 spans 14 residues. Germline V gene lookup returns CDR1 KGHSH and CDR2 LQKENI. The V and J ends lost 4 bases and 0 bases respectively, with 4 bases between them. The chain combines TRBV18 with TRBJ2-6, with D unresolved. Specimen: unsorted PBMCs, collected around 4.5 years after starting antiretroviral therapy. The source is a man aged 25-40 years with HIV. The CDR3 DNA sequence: TGTGCCAGCTCACGACCCTCTGGGGCCAACGTCCTGACTTTC. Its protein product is CASSRPSGANVLTF.